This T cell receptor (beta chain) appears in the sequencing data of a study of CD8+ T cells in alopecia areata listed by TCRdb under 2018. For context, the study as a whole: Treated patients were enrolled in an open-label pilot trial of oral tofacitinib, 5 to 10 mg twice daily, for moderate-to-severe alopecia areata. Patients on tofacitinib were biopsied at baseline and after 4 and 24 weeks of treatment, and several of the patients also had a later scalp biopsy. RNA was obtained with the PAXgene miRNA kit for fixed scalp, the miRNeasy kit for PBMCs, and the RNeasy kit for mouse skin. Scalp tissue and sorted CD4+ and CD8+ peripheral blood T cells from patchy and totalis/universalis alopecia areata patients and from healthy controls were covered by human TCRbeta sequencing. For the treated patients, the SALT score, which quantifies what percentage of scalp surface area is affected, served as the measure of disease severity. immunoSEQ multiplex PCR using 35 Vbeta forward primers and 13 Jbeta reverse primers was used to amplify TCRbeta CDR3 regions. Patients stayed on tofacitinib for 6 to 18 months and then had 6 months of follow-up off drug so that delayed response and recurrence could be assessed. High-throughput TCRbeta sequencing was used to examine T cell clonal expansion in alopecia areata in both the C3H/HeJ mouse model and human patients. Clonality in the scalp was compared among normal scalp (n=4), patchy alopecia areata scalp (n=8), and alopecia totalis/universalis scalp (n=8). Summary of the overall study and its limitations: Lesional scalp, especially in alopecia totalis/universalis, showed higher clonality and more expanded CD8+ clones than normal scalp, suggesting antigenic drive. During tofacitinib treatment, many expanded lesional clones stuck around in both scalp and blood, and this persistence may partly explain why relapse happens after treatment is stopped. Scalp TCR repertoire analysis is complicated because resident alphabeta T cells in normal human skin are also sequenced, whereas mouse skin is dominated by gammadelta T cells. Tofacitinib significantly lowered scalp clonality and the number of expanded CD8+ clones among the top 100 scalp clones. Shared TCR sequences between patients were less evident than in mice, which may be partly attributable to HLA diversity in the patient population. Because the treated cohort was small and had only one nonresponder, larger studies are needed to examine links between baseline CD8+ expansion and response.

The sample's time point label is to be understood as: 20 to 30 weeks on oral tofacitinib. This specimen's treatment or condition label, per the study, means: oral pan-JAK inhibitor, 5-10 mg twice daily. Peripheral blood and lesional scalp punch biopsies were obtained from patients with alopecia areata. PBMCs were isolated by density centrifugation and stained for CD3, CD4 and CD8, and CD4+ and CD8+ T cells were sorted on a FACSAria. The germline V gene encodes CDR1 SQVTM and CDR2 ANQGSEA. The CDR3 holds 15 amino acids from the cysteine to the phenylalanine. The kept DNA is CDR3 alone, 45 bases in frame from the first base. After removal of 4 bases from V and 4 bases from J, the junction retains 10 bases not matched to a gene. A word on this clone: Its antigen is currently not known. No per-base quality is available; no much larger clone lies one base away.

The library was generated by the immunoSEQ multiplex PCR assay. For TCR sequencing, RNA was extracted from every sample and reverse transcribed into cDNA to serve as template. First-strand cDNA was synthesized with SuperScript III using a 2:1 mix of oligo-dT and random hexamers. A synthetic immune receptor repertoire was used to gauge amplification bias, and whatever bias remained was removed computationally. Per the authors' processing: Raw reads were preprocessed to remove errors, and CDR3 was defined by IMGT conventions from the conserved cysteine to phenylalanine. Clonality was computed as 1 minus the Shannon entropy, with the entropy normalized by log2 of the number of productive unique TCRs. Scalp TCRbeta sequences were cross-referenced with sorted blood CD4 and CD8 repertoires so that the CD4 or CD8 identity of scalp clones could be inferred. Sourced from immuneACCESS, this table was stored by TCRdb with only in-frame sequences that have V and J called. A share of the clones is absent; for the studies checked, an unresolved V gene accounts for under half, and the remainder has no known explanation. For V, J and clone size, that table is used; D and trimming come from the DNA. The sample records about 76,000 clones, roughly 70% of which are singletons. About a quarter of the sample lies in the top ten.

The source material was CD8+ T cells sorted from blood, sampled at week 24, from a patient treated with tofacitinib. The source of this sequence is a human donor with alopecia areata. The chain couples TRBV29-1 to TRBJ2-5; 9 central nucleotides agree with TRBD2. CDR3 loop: CSVVSGGRAGETQYF. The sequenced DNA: TGCAGCGTTGTGAGTGGCGGGAGGGCCGGAGAGACCCAGTACTTC.